The T cell receptor beta chain described here comes from a study of cytomegalovirus exposure and HLA in healthy donors. The study's findings and limits: Relative to equally common others, HLA-associated TCR beta chains showed greater clonal expansion in a later analysis. TCR association rates varied by HLA locus in a later analysis, with DRB1 highest and HLA-C lowest. Sequencing depth across donors, presence/absence analyses assumed, was roughly uniform.

PCR involved 60 Vbeta and 13 Jbeta primers. Some clones are missing from TCRdb's copy, which holds only in-frame ones; the method was immunoSEQ multiplex PCR. The repertoire consists of 100,000 to 150,000 clones, with over 60% occurring once and the leading ten covering about 13%. Trimming took 6 bases from V and 5 from J; bases not matched to a gene: 7. CDR1 is SEHNR and CDR2 is FQNEAQ in the germline V gene (reference sequence). This CDR3 is 14 amino acids long. This clone was counted between two and nine times. The target antigen is unknown. Sequenced input: PBMCs. V gene TRBV7-9 combines with J gene TRBJ1-2; TRBD1 matches 9 bases. The clonotype originates from a woman in her sixties or seventies in good health and CMV-seropositive. The CDR3 nucleotides read TGTGCCAGCAGACGGACAGGGGCCTTATATGGCTACACCTTC. Its protein is CASRRTGALYGYTF.